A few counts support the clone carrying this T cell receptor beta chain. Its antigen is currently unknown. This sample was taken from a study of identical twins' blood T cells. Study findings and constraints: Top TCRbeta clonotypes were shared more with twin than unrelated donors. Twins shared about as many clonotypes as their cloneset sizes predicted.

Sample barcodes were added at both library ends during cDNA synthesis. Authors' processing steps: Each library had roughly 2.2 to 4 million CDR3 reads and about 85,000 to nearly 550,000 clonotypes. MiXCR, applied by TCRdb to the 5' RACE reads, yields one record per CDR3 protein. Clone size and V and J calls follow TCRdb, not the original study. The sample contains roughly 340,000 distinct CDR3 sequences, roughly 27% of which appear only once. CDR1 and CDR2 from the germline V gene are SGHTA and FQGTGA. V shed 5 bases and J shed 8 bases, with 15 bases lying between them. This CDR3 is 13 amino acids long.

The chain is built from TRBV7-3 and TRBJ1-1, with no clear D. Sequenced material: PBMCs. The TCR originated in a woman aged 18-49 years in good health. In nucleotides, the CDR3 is TGTGCCAGCAGCAAATATGGACCCCCGGAAGCTTTCTTT. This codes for CASSKYGPPEAFF.